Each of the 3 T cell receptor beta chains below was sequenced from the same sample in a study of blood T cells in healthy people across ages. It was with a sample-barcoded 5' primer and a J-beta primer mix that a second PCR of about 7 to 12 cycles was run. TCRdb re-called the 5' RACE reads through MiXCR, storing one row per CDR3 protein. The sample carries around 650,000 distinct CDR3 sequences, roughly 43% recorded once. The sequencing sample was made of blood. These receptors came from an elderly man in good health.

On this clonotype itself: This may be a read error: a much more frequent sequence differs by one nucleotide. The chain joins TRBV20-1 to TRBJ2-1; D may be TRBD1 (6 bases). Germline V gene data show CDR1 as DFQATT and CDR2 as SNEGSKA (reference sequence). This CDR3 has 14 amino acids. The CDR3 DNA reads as TGCAGTGCCCCCCTGGGGGCCTCCTACAATAAGCAGTTCTTC. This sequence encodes CSAPLGASYNKQFF.

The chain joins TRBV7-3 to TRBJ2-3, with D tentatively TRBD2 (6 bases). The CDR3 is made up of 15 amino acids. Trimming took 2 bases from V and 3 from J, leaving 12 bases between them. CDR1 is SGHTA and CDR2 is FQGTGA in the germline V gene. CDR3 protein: CASSLGTAGTDTQYF. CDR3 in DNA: TGTGCCAGCAGCTTAGGCACGGCGGGAACAGATACGCAGTATTTT.

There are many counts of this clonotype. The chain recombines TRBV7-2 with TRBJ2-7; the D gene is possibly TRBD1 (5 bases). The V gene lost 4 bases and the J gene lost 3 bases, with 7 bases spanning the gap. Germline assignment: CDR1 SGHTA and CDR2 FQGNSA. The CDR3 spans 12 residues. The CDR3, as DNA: TGTGCCAGCAGCTCGACAGTCTACGAGCAGTACTTC. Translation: CASSSTVYEQYF.